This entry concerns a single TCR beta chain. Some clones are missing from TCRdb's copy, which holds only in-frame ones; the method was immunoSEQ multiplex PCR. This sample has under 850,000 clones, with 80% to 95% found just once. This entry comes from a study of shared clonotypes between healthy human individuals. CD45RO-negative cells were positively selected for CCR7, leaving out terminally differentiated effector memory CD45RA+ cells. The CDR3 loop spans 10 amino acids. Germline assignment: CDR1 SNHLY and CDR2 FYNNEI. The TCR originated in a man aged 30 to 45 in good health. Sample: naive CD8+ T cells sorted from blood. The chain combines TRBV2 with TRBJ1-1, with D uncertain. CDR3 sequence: CMALWTEAFF. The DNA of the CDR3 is TGTATGGCCTTGTGGACTGAAGCTTTCTTT.